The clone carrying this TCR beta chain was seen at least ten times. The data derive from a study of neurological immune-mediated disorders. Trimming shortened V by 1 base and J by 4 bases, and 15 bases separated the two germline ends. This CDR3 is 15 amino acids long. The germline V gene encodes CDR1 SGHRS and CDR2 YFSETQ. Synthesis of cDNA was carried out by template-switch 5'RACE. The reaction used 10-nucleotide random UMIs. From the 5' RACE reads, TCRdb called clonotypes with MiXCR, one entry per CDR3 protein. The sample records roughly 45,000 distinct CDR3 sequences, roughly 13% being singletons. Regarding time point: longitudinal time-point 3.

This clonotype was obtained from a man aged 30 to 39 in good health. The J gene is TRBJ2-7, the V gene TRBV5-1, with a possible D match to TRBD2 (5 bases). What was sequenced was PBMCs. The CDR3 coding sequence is TGCGCCAGCAGCTTGTCCCGGGAACAGAAGTACGAGCAGTACTTC. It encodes CASSLSREQKYEQYF. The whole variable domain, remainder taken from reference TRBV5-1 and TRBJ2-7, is KAGVTQTPRYLIKTRGQQVTLSCSPISGHRSVSWYQQTPGQGLQFLFEYFSETQRNKGNFPGRFSGRQFSNSRSEMNVSTLELGDSALYLCASSLSREQKYEQYFGPGTRLTVT.